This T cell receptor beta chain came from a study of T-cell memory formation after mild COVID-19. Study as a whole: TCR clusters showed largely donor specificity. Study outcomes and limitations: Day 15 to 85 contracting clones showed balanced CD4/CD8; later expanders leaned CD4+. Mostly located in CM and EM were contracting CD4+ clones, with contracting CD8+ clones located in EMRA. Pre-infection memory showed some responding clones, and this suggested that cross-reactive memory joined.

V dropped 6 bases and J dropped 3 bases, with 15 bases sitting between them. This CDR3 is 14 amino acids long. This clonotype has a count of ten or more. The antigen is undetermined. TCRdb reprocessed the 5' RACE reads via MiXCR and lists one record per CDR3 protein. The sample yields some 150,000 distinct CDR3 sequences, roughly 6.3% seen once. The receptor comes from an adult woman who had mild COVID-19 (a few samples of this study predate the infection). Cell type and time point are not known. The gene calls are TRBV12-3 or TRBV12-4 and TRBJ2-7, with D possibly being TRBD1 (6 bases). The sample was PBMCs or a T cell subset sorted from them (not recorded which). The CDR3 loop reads CASSPQGIGYEQYF. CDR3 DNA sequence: TGTGCCAGCAGCCCACAGGGAATCGGCTACGAGCAGTACTTC.